The 16 T cell receptor beta chains below come from one sample, sequenced in a study of siplizumab effects on memory and regulatory T cells. Generated by immunoSEQ multiplex PCR, the TCRdb table keeps only in-frame clones and is missing some. Found here are some 63,000 clones, nearly 98% of them singletons; the top ten hold about 0.1%. Material: naive CD8+ T cells sorted from blood. The receptors stem from a human donor in good health.

CDR3 amino acids: CASTREAYGYTF. The CDR3 DNA sequence: TGTGCCAGCACTCGGGAGGCCTATGGCTACACCTTC. The rearrangement uses TRBV11-2 and TRBJ1-2, with D unclear. The germline V gene has CDR1 SGHAT and CDR2 FQNNGV. With 7 bases removed from V and 4 bases from J, the gap between germline ends came to 10 bases. The CDR3 spans 12 residues.

The CDR3 DNA follows: TGTGCCAGCAGCAAAGGGGGGATGTCAGCTACCTACGAGCAGTACTTC. It specifies CASSKGGMSATYEQYF. The gene calls are TRBV11-1 and TRBJ2-7; D may correspond to TRBD1 or TRBD2 (6 bases each). This CDR3 contains 16 residues. Germline-derived CDR1 and CDR2 are SGHAT and FQDESV (reference sequence). Deletions cut 5 bases from V and 2 bases from J, with 19 bases between.

This clone is a singleton in its sample. The chain couples TRBV7-6 to TRBJ2-7; 8 nucleotides align to TRBD1. The CDR3 totals 15 residues. V lost 5 bases and J lost 5; bases outside the gene matches: 11. CDR1 is SGHVS and CDR2 is FNYEAQ in the germline V gene. Here the CDR3 DNA reads TGTGCCAGCAGCCCCCGCCAGACAGGGGAACACGAGCAGTACTTC. Translation: CASSPRQTGEHEQYF.

The chain recombines TRBV5-1 with TRBJ1-2; 8 bases map to TRBD1. Germline CDR1 SGHRS, CDR2 YFSETQ. Trimming at V came to 4 bases and at J to 4 bases, leaving 9 bases not matched to a gene. This CDR3 is built from 15 residues. The CDR3 DNA follows: TGCGCCAGCAGCGTCCCAGGGGGCGAAGGCTATGGCTACACCTTC. It encodes CASSVPGGEGYGYTF.

V and J are TRBV2 and TRBJ1-6; TRBD1 might be the D (5 bases). Germline values: CDR1 SNHLY, CDR2 FYNNEI. V dropped 5 bases and J dropped 10 bases, with 15 bases sitting between them. The CDR3 is 14 residues long. CDR3 in amino acids: CASSTGWGGSPLHF. In DNA form, the CDR3 reads TGTGCCAGCAGTACGGGGTGGGGGGGGTCACCCCTCCACTTT.

The CDR3 region has the DNA TGTGCCAGCAGCTTGGGACAGGAGATAACGGATGGCTACACCTTC. Protein sequence: CASSLGQEITDGYTF. The chain couples TRBV5-4 to TRBJ1-2; maybe TRBD1 (6 bases). V was shortened by 0 bases and J by 6 bases, with 15 bases between the two germline ends. From germline, CDR1 is SGHNT and CDR2 YYREEE (reference sequence). CDR3 length equals 15 residues.

V is TRBV9 and J is TRBJ2-3; 7 bases line up with TRBD1. The V gene's germline CDR1 is SGDLS and CDR2 YYNGEE. V lost 4 bases and J lost 1; bases outside the gene matches: 0. The CDR3 runs 13 residues. CDR3 protein: CASSTGGTDTQYF. The CDR3 nucleotides are TGTGCCAGCAGCACAGGGGGCACAGATACGCAGTATTTT.

J is TRBJ2-7 and V is TRBV29-1; D gene unclear. Germline V gene sequence: CDR1 SQVTM, CDR2 ANQGSEA. Trimming left V 1 base short and J 6 bases short, with 10 bases between. The CDR3 covers 12 residues. The CDR3 DNA is TGCAGCGTTGAAGGGGCTGCTCCCGAGCAGTACTTC. Protein: CSVEGAAPEQYF.

The chain couples TRBV9 to TRBJ1-3; unclear D gene. CDR1 and CDR2 from the germline V gene are SGDLS and YYNGEE. The CDR3 loop spans 12 amino acids. Between the trimmed V and J ends, which lost 2 bases and 4 bases, there was a span of 4 bases. The CDR3, as DNA: TGTGCCAGCAGCGTTGAAGGAAACACCATATATTTT. Amino acid sequence: CASSVEGNTIYF. The entire variable domain, with the rest obtained from reference TRBV9 and TRBJ1-3, is as follows: DSGVTQTPKHLITATGQRVTLRCSPRSGDLSVYWYQQSLDQGLQFLIQYYNGEERAKGNILERFSAQQFPDLHSELNLSSLELGDSALYFCASSVEGNTIYFGEGSWLTVV.

The chain combines TRBV7-2 with TRBJ2-1, with 8 bases matching TRBD2. After removal of 4 bases from V and 13 bases from J, the junction contained 12 bases not matched to a gene. CDR3 length equals 14 residues. Germline loops: CDR1 SGHTA, CDR2 FQGNSA. The CDR3 protein is CASSSGTRGWTQFF. The DNA for the CDR3 is TGTGCCAGCAGCTCAGGGACTAGGGGATGGACACAGTTCTTC. The complete variable domain, with remaining parts taken from reference TRBV7-2 and TRBJ2-1, reads GAGVSQSPSNKVTEKGKDVELRCDPISGHTALYWYRQSLGQGLEFLIYFQGNSAPDKSGLPSDRFSAERTGGSVSTLTIQRTQQEDSAVYLCASSSGTRGWTQFFGPGTRLTVL.

The chain employs TRBV19 and TRBJ1-2; possibly TRBD1 for D (6 bases). Germline V gives CDR1 LNHDA, CDR2 SQIVND (reference sequence). The CDR3 is made up of 13 amino acids. Trimming pared 11 bases from V and 6 bases from J, leaving 19 bases between. CDR3: CASEMGAMHGYTF. CDR3 nucleotide sequence: TGTGCCTCTGAGATGGGGGCTATGCATGGCTACACCTTC.

The chain combines TRBV6-4 with TRBJ2-1; D perhaps matches TRBD1 (6 bases). The length of the CDR3 is 13 residues. The ends were cut back, 3 bases at V and 6 bases at J, with 9 bases in the middle. The germline V gene encodes CDR1 MRHNA and CDR2 SNTAGT. The DNA of the CDR3 is TGTGCCAGCAGTGAAGGCAGGGGCAATGAGCAGTTCTTC. Protein product: CASSEGRGNEQFF.

The V call is TRBV27, the J call TRBJ2-5, with TRBD2 matching over 9 bases. V gave up 3 bases and J gave up 5 bases; unmatched junction bases: 7. This CDR3 is 15 amino acids long. Germline assignment: CDR1 MNHEY and CDR2 SMNVEV (reference sequence). The DNA for the CDR3 is TGTGCCAGCAGTTTCCGCGGGGGGGCCCGGGAGACCCAGTACTTC. This codes for CASSFRGGARETQYF.

V and J are TRBV4-3 and TRBJ2-1; 9 positions agree with TRBD2. V was clipped by 0 bases and J by 10 bases; unmatched bases: 10. The CDR3 totals 16 residues. CDR1 LGHNA and CDR2 YSLEER come from the germline V gene. The CDR3 sequence: CASSQEGSSGASEQFF. In DNA, the CDR3 is TGCGCCAGCAGCCAAGAGGGTTCTAGCGGGGCCTCGGAGCAGTTCTTC.

The chain carries TRBV5-5 and TRBJ2-7; no reliable D call. V gave up 0 bases and J gave up 2 bases, with 9 bases separating them. Per the germline V gene, CDR1 is SGHKS and CDR2 is YYEKEE (reference sequence). This CDR3 comprises 14 residues. CDR3: CASSLGTAPYEQYF. The CDR3 nucleotides are TGTGCCAGCAGCTTGGGGACGGCCCCCTACGAGCAGTACTTC.

V and J are TRBV19 and TRBJ1-4; 7 bases fit TRBD1. The germline V gene encodes CDR1 LNHDA and CDR2 SQIVND (reference sequence). The CDR3 has 14 residues. Trimming removed 11 bases from V and 3 bases from J; junction bases left unmatched: 9. The CDR3 nucleotides read TGTGCCCAGTGGTCCAGGGGGTCTAATGAAAAACTGTTTTTT. Its protein is CAQWSRGSNEKLFF.